This T cell receptor beta chain was sequenced for a study of T cells in Graves' hyperthyroidism and ophthalmopathy. Whole-study context: At the time of initial diagnosis and before any treatment, peripheral blood was collected.

This clonotype has at least ten counts. Its cognate antigen is unknown. The V and J ends lost 1 base and 1 base respectively, with 10 bases between them. Germline CDR1 and CDR2: SEHNR and FQNEAQ (reference sequence). This CDR3 is built from 16 residues. General study points: Most thyroid clonotypes expanded above 0.001 were also detected in blood. The model's output predicted ophthalmopathy at a median of 6.5 months prior to onset.

TCR beta CDR3 region amplification was performed from RNA transcripts. During a first-round RT-PCR of the TCR CDR3, the HTBI primer set was used. TCRdb processed the multiplex PCR reads anew with MiXCR; each CDR3 protein has one entry. The data hold approximately 260,000 distinct CDR3 sequences, with roughly 15% observed a single time. This sequence joins TRBV7-9 and TRBJ2-2; possibly TRBD1 for D (6 bases). Sample: blood. The receptor was derived from a woman aged 45-59 years with Graves' hyperthyroidism that later progressed to Graves' ophthalmopathy. CDR3 nucleotides: TGTGCCAGCAGCTTAGGGACAGTCGGGAACACCGGGGAGCTGTTTTTT. This sequence encodes CASSLGTVGNTGELFF. Looking up the rest from reference TRBV7-9 and TRBJ2-2 gives the full variable domain: DTGVSQNPRHKITKRGQNVTFRCDPISEHNRLYWYRQTLGQGPEFLTYFQNEAQLEKSRLLSDRFSAERPKGSFSTLEIQRTEQGDSAMYLCASSLGTVGNTGELFFGEGSRLTVL.